These T cell receptor beta chains were read from a single sample in a study of regulatory T cells in long-lasting Graves disease. TCRdb redid the calling of the multiplex PCR reads with MiXCR, one entry per CDR3 protein. The table lists around 340,000 distinct CDR3 sequences, about 20% of them singletons. Sequenced here: peripheral blood mononuclear cells (PBMCs), sampled when the disease was refractory, from a patient treated with antithyroid drugs. The receptors were gathered from a female donor with Graves disease. The CDR3 runs from the conserved cysteine through the conserved F or W. A D gene is named only where the DNA matches it firmly. Some rows mark clone size as missing; the rest say once, few, many or name a class of expanded clone.

>many|TRBV5-1|TRBJ1-1|.
TGCGCCAGCAGCTTTTTGCGGGGAGGCACTGAAGCTTTCTTT
CASSFLRGGTEAFF
>.|TRBV15|TRBJ1-2|TRBD1
TGTGCCACCAGCAGAGATACCCGACAGGGGAACTATGGCTACACCTTC
CATSRDTRQGNYGYTF
>.|TRBV25-1|TRBJ2-7|TRBD2
TGTGCCAGCAGTGGGCGGGGGGGAGTGTATGGCGAGCAGTACTTC
CASSGRGGVYGEQYF
>.|TRBV10-1|TRBJ1-5|TRBD1
TGCGCCAGCACCTTTTGGGACAGGACAGCTTATAGCAATCAGCCCCAGCATTTT
CASTFWDRTAYSNQPQHF
>.|TRBV20-1|TRBJ1-1|.
TGCAGTGCTAGGGTAGGTTCGAAGGGAATGAACACTGAAGCTTTCTTT
CSARVGSKGMNTEAFF
>many|TRBV6-1|TRBJ2-7|.
TGTGCCAGCAGTGAGAGTACAGCTTCCTACGAGCAGTACTTC
CASSESTASYEQYF
>many|TRBV12-3/TRBV12-4|TRBJ1-1|.
TGTGCCAGCAGTTTCGGCAGGGTCACTGAAGCTTTCTTT
CASSFGRVTEAFF
>many|TRBV6-5|TRBJ1-5|.
TGTGCCAGCAGTTACGGGGGGTCGCCTGTTCAGCCCCAGCATTTT
CASSYGGSPVQPQHF
>many|TRBV28|TRBJ1-2|.
TGTGCCAGCAGCACCATCTATGGCTACACCTTC
CASSTIYGYTF
>.|TRBV5-6|TRBJ1-2|.
TGTGCCAGCAGCTTTTCTCGCCGGCAGGAGTATGGCTACACCTTC
CASSFSRRQEYGYTF
>.|TRBV18|TRBJ2-1|.
TGTGCCAGCTCACCCGGACTTCTTCAAAGTGAGCAGTTCTTC
CASSPGLLQSEQFF
>many|TRBV7-8|TRBJ1-1|TRBD1
TGTGCCAGCAGCTTAACACGCAGGGGGATCTGGAGCACTGAAGCTTTCTTT
CASSLTRRGIWSTEAFF
>few|TRBV11-3|TRBJ1-1|.
TGTGCCAGCAGCCAAGAATTATTCCGGGACGGTAACTTCAACACTGAAGCTTTCTTT
CASSQELFRDGNFNTEAFF
>.|TRBV20-1|TRBJ1-6|TRBD1
TGCAGTGCCCGACGGACAGGGACTAATAATTCACCCCTCCACTTT
CSARRTGTNNSPLHF
>many|TRBV12-3/TRBV12-4|TRBJ2-5|.
TGTGCCAGCAGTCCTCAGGGGATGGAGACCCAGTACTTC
CASSPQGMETQYF
>.|TRBV6-2/TRBV6-3|TRBJ2-2|TRBD2
TGTGCCAGCAGTTACTCGCATTGGATTACTAGCGGGTCTGCCGGGGAGCTGTTTTTT
CASSYSHWITSGSAGELFF
>many|TRBV5-1|TRBJ1-5|.
TGCGCCAGCAGCTTGGGGGGTCTTGTACTTCAGCCCCAGCATTTT
CASSLGGLVLQPQHF
>.|TRBV5-1|TRBJ2-2|.
TGCGCCAGCAGTCAGTGGATCCCGAACACCGGGGAGCTGTTTTTT
CASSQWIPNTGELFF
>.|TRBV7-9|TRBJ2-7|.
TGTGCCAGCAGCTTAGGATTTAACAGGAGAAGGGCTGCCTACGAGCAGTACTTC
CASSLGFNRRRAAYEQYF
>.|TRBV5-1|TRBJ2-7|.
TGCGCCAGCAGCTTGGGACAGGTAGACGAGCAGTACTTC
CASSLGQVDEQYF
>.|TRBV3-1|TRBJ1-2|.
TGTGCCAGCAGCCAAGATTTTTACCCCTTATCTAACTATGGCTACACCTTC
CASSQDFYPLSNYGYTF
>many|TRBV6-1|TRBJ1-2|.
TGTGCCAGCAGATCCGGACAGATCCTCGGCTACACCTTC
CASRSGQILGYTF
>many|TRBV12-3/TRBV12-4|TRBJ1-5|.
TGTGCCAGCAGTCTTGCTGGCCCCCGATCAGGCAATCAGCCCCAGCATTTT
CASSLAGPRSGNQPQHF
>few|TRBV5-4|TRBJ2-5|.
TGTGCCAGCAGCTTCTTCGCGTTGGGAGAGACCCAGTACTTC
CASSFFALGETQYF
>.|TRBV27|TRBJ1-1|TRBD1
TGTGCCAGCAGCATTGACAGGGGGGTTACTGAAGCTTTCTTT
CASSIDRGVTEAFF
>many|TRBV29-1|TRBJ1-4|TRBD1
TGCAGCGTTGGCACAGGGGGCAGTGGTGAAAAACTGTTTTTT
CSVGTGGSGEKLFF
>.|TRBV30|TRBJ1-3|.
TGTGCCTGGAGTATGAGGGGAGGAACTGGAAACACCATATATTTT
CAWSMRGGTGNTIYF
>many|TRBV29-1|TRBJ2-4|.
TGCAGCGTTGATTTTGGCCTAGAGGGGGTCAAAAACATTCAGTACTTC
CSVDFGLEGVKNIQYF
>many|TRBV2|TRBJ1-5|.
TGTGCCAGCAGTGCGTCAGGGGCAAGTCAGCCCCAGCATTTT
CASSASGASQPQHF
>.|TRBV7-9|TRBJ2-1|TRBD1
TGTGCCAGCAGCAAGACAGGGGGTAATGAGCAGTTCTTC
CASSKTGGNEQFF
>.|TRBV18|TRBJ1-1|.
TGTGCCAGCTCACAGGGGGTGGACACTGAAGCTTTCTTT
CASSQGVDTEAFF
>few|TRBV20-1|TRBJ2-7|TRBD2
TGCAGTGCTAGCAAGGGCGGGGGGGCCGAAGAGCAGTACTTC
CSASKGGGAEEQYF
>many|TRBV28|TRBJ2-5|.
TGTGCCAGCAGTTTAATAGGTTCTCAAGAGACCCAGTACTTC
CASSLIGSQETQYF
>many|TRBV2|TRBJ2-4|.
TGTGCCAGCATCGGCGGGACCGCCAAAAACATTCAGTACTTC
CASIGGTAKNIQYF
>many|TRBV20-1|TRBJ1-6|.
TGCAGTGCTAGAACCCGCAGGGCCAGTCCCAATTCACCCCTCCACTTT
CSARTRRASPNSPLHF
>.|TRBV12-5|TRBJ1-1|TRBD1
TGTGCTAGTGGCCGACGACAGGGGAGCTTGAACACTGAAGCTTTCTTT
CASGRRQGSLNTEAFF
>many|TRBV28|TRBJ2-5|.
TGTGCCAGCAGTGCCCTCGGGGGACGGGCCCAGTACTTC
CASSALGGRAQYF
>.|TRBV19|TRBJ1-2|TRBD1
TGTGCCAGTAGCCAACGGACAGGGGTGAACTATGGCTACACCTTC
CASSQRTGVNYGYTF
>few|TRBV5-1|TRBJ1-2|TRBD1
TGCGCCAGTTCAGGGGGTGAACGATTCAATGGCTACACCTTC
CASSGGERFNGYTF
>.|TRBV4-1|TRBJ1-1|.
TGCGCCAGCAGCCCACCTTATGGATTTACTGAAGCTTTCTTT
CASSPPYGFTEAFF
>.|TRBV6-1|TRBJ1-2|.
TGTGCCAGCAGTACCCTCCGGGACGGCTATGGCTACACCTTC
CASSTLRDGYGYTF
>few|TRBV10-3|TRBJ2-7|.
TGTGCCATCAGTGAGTCCTTGGTGTTAAGAACCTACGAGCAGTACTTC
CAISESLVLRTYEQYF
>few|TRBV11-2|TRBJ1-6|.
TGTGCCAGCAGCCGATTCAATTCACCCCTCCACTTT
CASSRFNSPLHF
>.|TRBV6-2/TRBV6-3|TRBJ2-3|.
TGTGCCAGCTTCAAGTCTGGCACAGATACGCAGTATTTT
CASFKSGTDTQYF
>many|TRBV5-1|TRBJ2-2|.
TGCGCCAGCAGCCCGCTACCGCGGGGGCTGTGGGCCGGGGAGCTGTTTTTT
CASSPLPRGLWAGELFF
>few|TRBV18|TRBJ2-5|TRBD1
TGTGCCAGCTCACCAGTGACAGGGGCCTCCCAAGAGACCCAGTACTTC
CASSPVTGASQETQYF
>many|TRBV13|TRBJ1-1|.
TGTGCCAGCAGCTCACAGGACCTCCAAGCTTTCTTT
CASSSQDLQAFF
>.|TRBV5-6|TRBJ2-1|.
TGTGCCAGCAGCTTGATTGCGGGACCCCCGCAATACTACAATGAGCAGTTCTTC
CASSLIAGPPQYYNEQFF